This TCR beta chain was identified in a study of T-cell reconstitution after alpha-beta-depleted transplantation in children. Study results and caveats: Surviving recipient cells, namely T cells and thymic progenitors, were the source of high day-60 TCRbeta diversity in some patients.

As concerns this clonotype: What it binds is not known.

This CDR3 has 13 amino acids. Germline-derived CDR1 and CDR2 are SNHLY and FYNNEI. V lost 4 bases to trimming and J lost 3 bases; unmatched junction nucleotides: 2. The authors prepared the TCRbeta library with unique molecular identifiers. TCRdb reanalysed the PCR reads using MiXCR and keeps one entry per CDR3 protein. This table holds about 980,000 distinct CDR3 sequences, about 26% found once. The input for sequencing was PBMCs, mostly from graft donor cells, taken 360 days after TCRalphabeta/CD19-depleted stem cell transplant. This receptor was obtained from a boy under two years old who had a stem cell transplant for SCID, so the T cells may come from the graft donor. This chain joins TRBV2 and TRBJ2-5, with TRBD1 matching 7 bases. The CDR3 bases are TGTGCCAGCAGTGTAGGACAGGAAGAGACCCAGTACTTC. Translated, it gives CASSVGQEETQYF.